Sequencing of this T cell receptor beta chain was carried out in a study of regulatory dendritic cells for organ transplantation. Per the germline V gene, CDR1 is SGDLS and CDR2 is YYNGEE. Between the trimmed V and J ends, which lost 3 bases and 3 bases, there was a span of 9 bases. The CDR3 is 13 residues long. Assay: immunoSEQ multiplex PCR; the TCRdb copy retains only in-frame clones and omits some. The repertoire consists of around 30,000 clones, with less than 85% occurring once and the leading ten covering roughly 0.4%. The sequence came from a human donor in good health. Sequenced: naive CD8+ T cells from blood. Subset reported: CD45RA+ naive T cells. This chain joins TRBV9 and TRBJ1-2; D not certain. For the CDR3, the DNA is TGTGCCAGCAGCGAGCGAGCTTACTATGGCTACACCTTC. Amino acid sequence: CASSERAYYGYTF.